This T cell receptor beta chain was obtained from a study of Ad26.COV2.S vaccination and SARS-CoV-2 variants (dated by TCRdb to about 2021). For the study in its entirety: Donors in the vaccine arm were drawn from COV1001, a phase I-IIa trial of Ad26.COV2.S in healthy adults that was multicentre, randomized, double-blind and placebo-controlled. Dosing of Ad26.COV2.S was intramuscular, at either 5x10^10 or 1x10^11 viral particles, delivered as one shot or as two shots spaced 56 days apart. TCRbeta repertoire sequencing was used to assess the specificity and breadth of SARS-CoV-2-reactive T cell receptors after Ad26.COV2.S vaccination. A total of 32 samples were included in the TCR-sequenced set, comprising some 20 Ad26.COV2.S vaccine recipients, 5 placebo recipients and 8 SARS-CoV-2 convalescent individuals. Trial participants were randomized into five groups of five, in which low-dose or high-dose Ad26.COV2.S was given once or twice, or placebo was given on both occasions. Throughout the experiments and outcome assessment, investigators stayed blinded to trial group allocation. The investigation overall reported the following: After vaccination, spike-specific CD8+ and CD4+ T cell responses were reported to show substantial breadth. Spike-specific TCR breadth was higher in Ad26.COV2.S recipients than in placebo recipients (P = 0.0014). Vaccine and placebo recipients had similar non-spike TCR breadth, a finding consistent with the vaccine containing only spike. The authors noted that total T cell responses may have been underestimated by the TCR breadth and depth analyses. The study was not powered for comparison of responses between vaccine doses or regimens.

V loses 4 bases of germline sequence and J loses 6 bases, and the interval between the two ends is 19 bases. The CDR3 numbers 16 residues from cysteine through phenylalanine. The entry retains the CDR3 DNA only, 48 bases that are in frame from base 1. The germline V gene supplies CDR1 MDHEN and CDR2 SYDVKM. Comment on this clone: Its antigen is unknown. There are no base qualities to consult, and no much larger clone falls within one base.

Read against the paper, the sample's treatment or condition label means: roughly 18 received Ad26.COV2.S at low or high dose, single or two shots; about 5 received placebo; per-sample allocation not given. Repertoires of vaccine and placebo recipients were sequenced from samples collected on day 63 after the first injection. In Cohort 1b, 25 adults aged 18-55 years were enrolled at a single site in Boston, USA, between 29 July and 7 August 2020. Ad26.COV2.S was a replication-incompetent adenovirus type 26 vector expressing a prefusion-stabilized SARS-CoV-2 spike protein from the original Wuhan strain. The immunoSEQ Assay was used to sequence TCRbeta CDR3 regions. After extraction, genomic DNA underwent amplification by bias-controlled multiplex PCR, followed by high-throughput sequencing. As for the original processing: To quantify the absolute abundance of every unique TCRbeta CDR3 region, sequences were collapsed and filtered. T cell fraction was estimated by normalization of TCRbeta template counts to usable DNA, with usable DNA being measured through amplification of reference genes present in all nucleated cells. Repertoire TCRs were annotated as SARS-CoV-2-specific by exact matching of V gene, CDR3 amino acid sequence and J gene to a known reactive TCR set. The reference SARS-CoV-2 TCR set was derived from MIRA and filtered for enrichment in COVID-19-positive ImmuneCODE repertoires, a step that removed public or cross-reactive TCRs. Based on the MIRA antigens, annotated TCRs were further analysed at the level of specific ORF or position within ORF. Depth was the summed frequency of annotated unique rearrangements, while breadth was defined as annotated unique rearrangements over total unique productive rearrangements. Group comparisons of TCR breadth used two-sided Wilcoxon rank-sum tests. TCRdb holds this immuneACCESS table with in-frame rearrangements only. Some clones are missing; in checked studies, unresolved V genes explain under half, and the rest has no known cause. V, J and clone size reflect that table, while D and trimming were determined from the DNA. The sample table shows about 460,000 clones, and 80% to 90% are seen once. The ten largest make up about 1.5% of the sample.

This chain joins TRBV28 to TRBJ2-1; the D gene is unclear. The starting material was peripheral blood, obtained in a trial of Ad26.COV2.S vaccine versus placebo. The receptor was isolated from a person between 18 and 65 years old who received the Ad26.COV2.S COVID-19 vaccine or a placebo. The DNA is TGTGCCAGCAGTTCCCACCGGAGTAGTTTGGTCAATGAGCAGTTCTTC. Translated, this gives CASSSHRSSLVNEQFF.